Below, 30 T cell receptor beta chains from the same sample are listed, as sequenced in a study of blood T cell repertoires in COVID-19. Generated by immunoSEQ multiplex PCR, the TCRdb table keeps only in-frame clones and is missing some. The sample lists 250,000 to 350,000 clones, 85% to 90% occurring once. Source material: peripheral blood. Receptors originate from a woman in her 30s with COVID-19, enrolled during active disease.

V gene TRBV20-1 combines with J gene TRBJ2-3, with unresolved D. Germline V CDR1 and CDR2: DFQATT, SNEGSKA (reference sequence). The CDR3 is 11 residues long. V dropped 6 bases and J dropped 3 bases, with 7 bases sitting between them. The CDR3 DNA is TGCAGTGCCAGATTAACAGATACGCAGTATTTT. This encodes CSARLTDTQYF.

This rearrangement joins TRBV9 to TRBJ2-3; 8 bases map to TRBD2. CDR3 length equals 16 residues. Germline V CDR1 and CDR2: SGDLS, YYNGEE. Unmatched junction bases numbered 9, after V lost 0 bases and J lost 6 bases. The CDR3 DNA reads as TGTGCCAGCAGCGTAGGGGTCGGGAGGGCCACGGATACGCAGTATTTT. It specifies CASSVGVGRATDTQYF.

V and J are TRBV19 and TRBJ2-3, with D perhaps matching TRBD2 (7 bases). The CDR3 is 15 amino acids. CDR1 and CDR2 from the germline V gene are LNHDA and SQIVND (reference sequence). Trimming cost V 7 bases and J 4 bases, with 18 bases left between them. The CDR3 reads CASMRGGDVSDTQYF. The CDR3 DNA reads as TGTGCCAGTATGAGGGGGGGAGATGTATCAGATACGCAGTATTTT.

The chain employs TRBV6-5 and TRBJ1-5; D not resolved. The CDR3 sequence is 15 residues long. Trimming removed 2 bases from V and 2 bases from J, with 10 bases in between. Per the germline V gene, CDR1 is MNHEY and CDR2 is SVGAGI. The CDR3 DNA reads as TGTGCCAGCAGTTACACCGGGATCGGCAATCAGCCCCAGCATTTT. Translating it yields CASSYTGIGNQPQHF.

This chain joins TRBV7-3 and TRBJ1-2, with D unresolved. V gave up 5 bases and J gave up 4 bases, with 11 bases separating them. Germline CDR1 SGHTA, CDR2 FQGTGA. There are 13 residues in the CDR3. In DNA, the CDR3 is TGTGCCAGCAGCCTAGAGGGCGGCTATGGCTACACCTTC. Its translation: CASSLEGGYGYTF.

The DNA of the CDR3 is TGCGCCAGCAGCTCCAGCAGCGGGTACTCCTACAATGAGCAGTTCTTC. Its translation is CASSSSSGYSYNEQFF. The chain uses TRBV5-1 and TRBJ2-1; a possible D gene is TRBD2 (6 bases). Germline CDR1 is SGHRS and CDR2 is YFSETQ. The V gene lost 3 bases and the J gene lost 0 bases, with 13 bases spanning the gap. This CDR3 is 16 amino acids long.

The rearrangement uses TRBV5-8 and TRBJ1-3; perhaps TRBD1 as D (6 bases). V lost 0 bases and J lost 2, with 9 bases in between. Germline loops: CDR1 SGHTS, CDR2 YDEGEE. The CDR3 loop spans 15 amino acids. CDR3 amino acids: CASSLDAGAGNTIYF. The CDR3 region has the DNA TGTGCCAGCAGCTTGGATGCAGGGGCTGGAAACACCATATATTTT.

The chain is built from TRBV29-1 and TRBJ1-1; D remains unclear. This CDR3 region has 14 residues. Per the germline V gene, CDR1 is SQVTM and CDR2 is ANQGSEA. V was pared by 5 bases and J by 5 bases, with 18 bases between. For the CDR3, the DNA is TGCAGCGTTTCCCCGGCCACGGGAGGAACTGAAGCTTTCTTT. Translating it yields CSVSPATGGTEAFF.

This clone was observed a single time. The chain is built from TRBV20-1 and TRBJ1-1; D not resolved. The CDR3 extends over 11 amino acids. CDR1 DFQATT and CDR2 SNEGSKA come from the germline V gene (reference sequence). The V end was cut by 6 bases, the J end by 6 bases, with 11 bases between. The CDR3 loop is CSANPGAEAFF. The CDR3 nucleotides are TGCAGTGCCAACCCGGGTGCTGAAGCTTTCTTT.

The V gene is TRBV2, the J gene TRBJ1-4; TRBD1 agrees at 7 bases. Unmatched junction bases numbered 11, after V lost 6 bases and J lost 10 bases. Germline CDR1 reads SNHLY; CDR2 reads FYNNEI. The CDR3 contains 14 residues. In DNA, the CDR3 is TGTGCCAGCAGAGACCAGGGGGACTGGGGAAAACTGTTTTTT. Protein: CASRDQGDWGKLFF.

The rearrangement joins TRBV19 to TRBJ2-3, with 7 positions matching TRBD2. The junction had 5 bases not matched to a gene; V was cut back by 2 bases and J by 0 bases. Germline V gene lookup returns CDR1 LNHDA and CDR2 SQIVND (reference sequence). The CDR3 totals 16 residues. The CDR3 nucleotides are TGTGCCAGTAGTATACCGGGAGGACTAAGCACAGATACGCAGTATTTT. This gives the protein CASSIPGGLSTDTQYF.

The V gene is TRBV6-5, the J gene TRBJ2-3, with 8 bases that match TRBD1. Germline trimming cut 7 bases from V and 1 base from J; bases unmatched to any gene: 4. The CDR3 loop spans 14 amino acids. Germline loops: CDR1 MNHEY, CDR2 SVGAGI. CDR3 in DNA: TGTGCCAGCACGGACAGGGTTGGCACAGATACGCAGTATTTT. It specifies CASTDRVGTDTQYF.

This clone came up a few times. The chain combines TRBV27 with TRBJ1-1; D perhaps matches TRBD1 (5 bases). Trimming removed 3 bases from V and 4 bases from J, with 12 bases in between. Germline CDR1 and CDR2: MNHEY and SMNVEV (reference sequence). The CDR3 consists of 14 residues. DNA for the CDR3: TGTGCCAGCAGTTTCCGGGGGAGTACCACTGAAGCTTTCTTT. This translates into CASSFRGSTTEAFF.

V and J are TRBV7-9 and TRBJ1-4; unclear D gene. The CDR3 is 15 amino acids. The V gene's germline CDR1 is SEHNR and CDR2 FQNEAQ (reference sequence). V lost 3 bases and J 7 bases, leaving 15 bases between the germline ends. In nucleotides, the CDR3 is TGTGCCAGCAGCTTTTTTGGAAAAGAGGGTGAAAAACTGTTTTTT. Translation gives CASSFFGKEGEKLFF.

The chain uses TRBV19 and TRBJ1-3; D is unresolved. The CDR3 length is 14 residues. The germline CDR1 and CDR2 sequences are LNHDA and SQIVND (reference sequence). The V end was cut by 7 bases, the J end by 0 bases, with 10 bases between. The CDR3 nucleotides read TGTGCCAGTATGCCCACTTTCTCTGGAAACACCATATATTTT. Residues: CASMPTFSGNTIYF.

The chain couples TRBV7-2 to TRBJ2-1; TRBD2 agrees at 9 bases. Unmatched junction bases numbered 9, after V lost 7 bases and J lost 5 bases. The CDR3 totals 15 residues. Germline V gives CDR1 SGHTA, CDR2 FQGNSA. The CDR3 region has the DNA TGTGCCAGCACACGGGGGCGGGAGGGGAACAATGAGCAGTTCTTC. This gives the protein CASTRGREGNNEQFF.

The DNA of the CDR3 is TGCGCCAGCAGCCAAGAGGGCAGCTACTCTGGAAACACCATATATTTT. This encodes CASSQEGSYSGNTIYF. The V and J genes are TRBV4-1 and TRBJ1-3; D is unresolved. The CDR3 runs to 16 residues. The ends were cut back, 0 bases at V and 0 bases at J, with 9 bases in the middle. The V gene's germline CDR1 is MGHRA and CDR2 YSYEKL.

The chain links TRBV3-1 (or the pseudogene TRBV3-2) to TRBJ2-3; 7 bases fit TRBD2. The V segment lost 3 bases and the J segment 2 bases; nucleotides outside the gene matches: 11. Germline CDR1 LGHDT, CDR2 YNNKEL (reference sequence). The CDR3 is 17 residues long. For the CDR3, the DNA is TGTGCCAGCAGCCAGGGTCCTGAGGCGGGAGCCACAGATACGCAGTATTTT. This gives the protein CASSQGPEAGATDTQYF.

The rearrangement uses TRBV7-2 and TRBJ1-1, with TRBD1 matching 9 bases. The V gene end was trimmed by 8 bases and the J gene end by 5 bases; junction bases not matched to a gene: 9. Per germline, CDR1 SGHTA and CDR2 FQGNSA. The CDR3 is 14 residues long. CDR3 region: CASGLQGATTEAFF. The CDR3 nucleotides read TGTGCCAGCGGTTTACAGGGGGCGACGACTGAAGCTTTCTTT.

V and J are TRBV30 and TRBJ1-3; D is undetermined. Germline lookup yields CDR1 GTSNPN and CDR2 SVGIG (reference sequence). V shed 4 bases and J shed 0 bases, with 7 bases lying between them. The length of the CDR3 is 13 residues. The CDR3 sequence: CAWTVNSGNTIYF. Written as DNA, the CDR3 is TGTGCCTGGACGGTAAACTCTGGAAACACCATATATTTT.

This chain links TRBV27 with TRBJ2-7, with 10 bases lining up with TRBD2. The germline V gene has CDR1 MNHEY and CDR2 SMNVEV (reference sequence). This CDR3 region has 15 residues. The trim removed 3 bases at V and 1 base at J, leaving 3 bases unmatched. This CDR3 is CASSFGAGGSYEQYF. CDR3 nucleotide sequence: TGTGCCAGCAGTTTCGGAGCGGGAGGGTCCTACGAGCAGTACTTC.

The V call is TRBV27, the J call TRBJ1-1, with D hard to call. V lost 3 bases and J 2 bases, leaving 7 bases between the germline ends. This CDR3 has 13 residues. Germline V gene lookup returns CDR1 MNHEY and CDR2 SMNVEV (reference sequence). The CDR3 DNA follows: TGTGCCAGCAGTTTTCTACTAAACACTGAAGCTTTCTTT. Its protein is CASSFLLNTEAFF.

The J gene is TRBJ1-2, the V gene TRBV29-1; D gene ambiguous. Per germline, CDR1 SQVTM and CDR2 ANQGSEA. The CDR3 contains 12 residues. The V end lost 2 bases, the J end lost 6 bases, and 10 bases lay between the germline ends. The CDR3 DNA follows: TGCAGCGTTGAAACCCTGGGCGATGGCTACACCTTC. Its translation is CSVETLGDGYTF.

The V gene is TRBV18, the J gene TRBJ2-1; the D is unclear. Trimming left V 3 bases short and J 9 bases short, with 12 bases between. CDR3 size: 13 residues. Germline V gene data show CDR1 as KGHSH and CDR2 as LQKENI. The CDR3 DNA follows: TGTGCCAGCTCACCGGTAGCCTACCCTGAGCAGTTCTTC. Amino acids: CASSPVAYPEQFF.

V and J are TRBV27 and TRBJ1-1, with D unclear. Trimming stripped 1 base from V and 0 bases from J, with 3 bases between. The CDR3 contains 13 residues. CDR1 is MNHEY and CDR2 is SMNVEV in the germline V gene (reference sequence). The CDR3 sequence: CASSLYLNTEAFF. DNA for the CDR3: TGTGCCAGCAGTTTATACTTGAACACTGAAGCTTTCTTT.

This chain uses TRBV7-2 with TRBJ2-3, with 7 bases matching TRBD2. This CDR3 has 16 amino acids. Germline values: CDR1 SGHTA, CDR2 FQGNSA. Trimming removed 2 bases from V and 0 bases from J; junction bases left unmatched: 5. The CDR3 DNA follows: TGTGCCAGCAGCTTACTAGCGGATGCTAGCACAGATACGCAGTATTTT. It specifies CASSLLADASTDTQYF. The full variable domain, its missing parts supplied by reference TRBV7-2 and TRBJ2-3, is GAGVSQSPSNKVTEKGKDVELRCDPISGHTALYWYRQSLGQGLEFLIYFQGNSAPDKSGLPSDRFSAERTGGSVSTLTIQRTQQEDSAVYLCASSLLADASTDTQYFGPGTRLTVL.

Of note for this clone: The sample holds other DNA sequences that translate to the same CDR3. The rearrangement uses TRBV11-3 and TRBJ2-3, with TRBD2 identical over 8 bases. V trimming: 1 base; J trimming: 3 bases; junction bases outside the gene matches: 3. Per germline, CDR1 SGHNT and CDR2 YENEEA. The CDR3 totals 15 residues. The CDR3 DNA is TGTGCCAGCAGCTTAGGTGGCGGGAGGACAGATACGCAGTATTTT. Translation gives CASSLGGGRTDTQYF.

V gene TRBV6-1 combines with J gene TRBJ2-1; 9 positions match TRBD1. V was clipped by 2 bases and J by 15 bases; unmatched bases: 8. CDR3 size: 13 residues. The germline V gene encodes CDR1 MNHNS and CDR2 SASEGT. CDR3 sequence: CASSEWEQGALFF. The CDR3 nucleotides read TGTGCCAGCAGTGAATGGGAACAGGGGGCTTTGTTCTTC.

This clone was picked up one time. CDR3 DNA sequence: TGTGCCAGCAGCGCCCGGAGGACAGGGGGCTACGAGCAGTACTTC. Encoded protein: CASSARRTGGYEQYF. This rearrangement joins TRBV7-9 to TRBJ2-7; 10 nucleotides line up with TRBD1. Germline-derived CDR1 and CDR2 are SEHNR and FQNEAQ (reference sequence). CDR3 size: 15 residues. Trimming at V came to 5 bases and at J to 3 bases, leaving 7 bases not matched to a gene.

The chain has TRBV5-1 and TRBJ1-3, with D unclear. Trimming left V 4 bases short and J 3 bases short, with 17 bases between. This CDR3 has 16 amino acids. Germline CDR1 is SGHRS and CDR2 is YFSETQ. CDR3 sequence: CASSPDGRLGGNTIYF. As DNA, the CDR3 is TGCGCCAGCAGCCCAGACGGGAGATTGGGTGGAAACACCATATATTTT.